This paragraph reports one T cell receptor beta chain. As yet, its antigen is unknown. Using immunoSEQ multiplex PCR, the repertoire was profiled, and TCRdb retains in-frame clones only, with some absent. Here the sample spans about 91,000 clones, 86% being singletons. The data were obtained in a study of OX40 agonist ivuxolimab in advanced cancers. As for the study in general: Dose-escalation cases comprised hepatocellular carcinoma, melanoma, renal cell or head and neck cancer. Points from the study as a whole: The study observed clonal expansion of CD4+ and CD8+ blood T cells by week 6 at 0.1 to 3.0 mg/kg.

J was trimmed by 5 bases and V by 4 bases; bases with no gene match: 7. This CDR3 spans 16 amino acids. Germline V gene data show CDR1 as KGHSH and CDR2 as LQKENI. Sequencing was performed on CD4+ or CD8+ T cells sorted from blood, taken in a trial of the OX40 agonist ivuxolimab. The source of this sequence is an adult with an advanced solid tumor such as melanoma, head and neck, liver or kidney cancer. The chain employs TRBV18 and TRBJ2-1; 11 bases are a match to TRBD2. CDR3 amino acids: CASSLAGTSGNNEQFF. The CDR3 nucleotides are TGTGCCAGCTCACTTGCCGGGACTAGCGGTAACAATGAGCAGTTCTTC. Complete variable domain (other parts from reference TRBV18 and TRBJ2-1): NAGVMQNPRHLVRRRGQEARLRCSPMKGHSHVYWYRQLPEEGLKFMVYLQKENIIDESGMPKERFSAEFPKEGPSILRIQQVVRGDSAAYFCASSLAGTSGNNEQFFGPGTRLTVL.